This T cell receptor beta chain emerged from a study of regulatory T cells in long-lasting Graves disease. This CDR3 comprises 12 residues. V lost 0 bases and J 4 bases, leaving 4 bases between the germline ends. CDR1 SGHDT and CDR2 YYEEEE come from the germline V gene. Time point here: newly diagnosed GD, antithyroid drugs for less than 3 months. RNA isolated from PBMCs was used to make the TCR library. HTBI primers from iRepertoire and Arm-PCR of CDR3 regions yielded the TCR beta libraries. TCRdb re-called the multiplex PCR reads with MiXCR, one entry per CDR3 protein. The sample has about 540,000 distinct CDR3 sequences, around an eighth seen once; the top ten hold 8.5% to 10%. This clonotype was counted between two and nine times. These records were also assigned to another study, of T cells in Graves' hyperthyroidism and ophthalmopathy. According to that study: Graves' hyperthyroidism without ophthalmopathy progression within 18 months was termed stable.

The TCR originated in a man aged 25 to 45 with Graves disease. Specimen: peripheral blood mononuclear cells (PBMCs), collected at new diagnosis, from a patient treated with antithyroid drugs. The chain has TRBV5-6 and TRBJ1-2; no clear D gene. The CDR3 DNA reads TGTGCCAGCAGCTTGGTGTTCTATGGCTACACCTTC. Translated: CASSLVFYGYTF.